A single sample is the source of the 26 T cell receptor beta chains below, sequenced in a study of technical replicates of blood from several donors. Profiled with immunoSEQ multiplex PCR; TCRdb holds only in-frame clones, not every one. The sample has approximately 79,000 clones; 80% to 95% are singletons. The sequenced material came from T cells isolated from PBMCs. These receptors were taken from a human donor in good health.

The gene calls are TRBV9 and TRBJ1-2; the match to TRBD1 covers 7 bases. Germline-derived CDR1 and CDR2 are SGDLS and YYNGEE. V trimming: 5 bases; J trimming: 1 base; junction bases outside the gene matches: 5. The CDR3 is 14 amino acids. Here the CDR3 reads CASRRTGNNYGYTF. CDR3 sequence (DNA): TGTGCCAGCAGAAGGACAGGAAATAACTATGGCTACACCTTC.

J is TRBJ2-7 and V is TRBV18; the D gene is possibly TRBD1 (6 bases). The CDR3 is made up of 12 amino acids. Germline V lookup: CDR1 KGHSH, CDR2 LQKENI. Trimming took 5 bases from V and 6 from J, leaving 11 bases between them. CDR3 residues: CASSSGQGEQYF. CDR3 in DNA: TGTGCCAGCTCATCGGGACAAGGCGAGCAGTACTTC.

This chain connects TRBV6-5 to TRBJ2-1; 7 bases are shared with TRBD2. The CDR3 has 12 amino acids. The germline V gene has CDR1 MNHEY and CDR2 SVGAGI. J lost 3 bases, V lost 7 bases, and 0 bases had no gene match. In DNA form, the CDR3 reads TGTGCCAGCAAGCGGGACTACAATGAGCAGTTCTTC. Protein product: CASKRDYNEQFF.

This chain links TRBV5-6 with TRBJ1-2; TRBD1 might be the D (6 bases). The CDR3 is 13 amino acids. Germline-derived CDR1 and CDR2 are SGHDT and YYEEEE. Trimming pared 5 bases from V and 7 bases from J, leaving 15 bases between. The CDR3 nucleotides are TGTGCCAGCAGGGCACAGGGTGGAGTTGGCTACACCTTC. This sequence encodes CASRAQGGVGYTF.

The rearrangement links TRBV7-3 to TRBJ2-2; D is unclear. Trimming stripped 3 bases from V and 0 bases from J, with 2 bases between. From germline, CDR1 is SGHTA and CDR2 FQGTGA. The CDR3 sequence is 13 residues long. CDR3 coding DNA: TGTGCCAGCAGCTTCTCGAACACCGGGGAGCTGTTTTTT. This encodes CASSFSNTGELFF.

The chain has TRBV19 and TRBJ2-5; possible D gene TRBD2, 5 bases. Germline CDR1 reads LNHDA; CDR2 reads SQIVND (reference sequence). The CDR3 extends over 15 amino acids. Trimming removed 4 bases from V and 0 bases from J, with 12 bases in between. The CDR3 nucleotides are TGTGCCAGTAGTAAAGGTTCGGGGTACCAAGAGACCCAGTACTTC. It yields the protein CASSKGSGYQETQYF.

V usage is TRBV5-5 and J usage is TRBJ1-2; D unclear. This CDR3 spans 13 amino acids. Trimming left V 3 bases short and J 5 bases short, with 11 bases between. Per the germline V gene, CDR1 is SGHKS and CDR2 is YYEKEE (reference sequence). CDR3 bases: TGTGCCAGCAGCTCCCCAGGTTCGTATGGCTACACCTTC. The encoded protein is CASSSPGSYGYTF.

The chain is built from TRBV19 and TRBJ1-1; 10 nucleotides align to TRBD1. The germline gives CDR1 LNHDA, CDR2 SQIVND (reference sequence). The CDR3 extends over 14 amino acids. The V segment lost 5 bases and the J segment 5 bases; nucleotides outside the gene matches: 5. The DNA for the CDR3 is TGTGCCAGTAGTCTCAGGACAGGGGGTACTGAAGCTTTCTTT. Translating it yields CASSLRTGGTEAFF. The variable domain in full, completed from reference TRBV19 and TRBJ1-1, reads DGGITQSPKYLFRKEGQNVTLSCEQNLNHDAMYWYRQDPGQGLRLIYYSQIVNDFQKGDIAEGYSVSREKKESFPLTVTSAQKNPTAFYLCASSLRTGGTEAFFGQGTRLTVV.

The V gene is TRBV28, the J gene TRBJ1-3, with D unclear. The germline V and J ends were trimmed by 10 bases and 3 bases, with 7 bases remaining between them. CDR1 MDHEN and CDR2 SYDVKM come from the germline V gene. This CDR3 region has 11 residues. This CDR3 is CAIDSGNTIYF. DNA for the CDR3: TGTGCCATAGATAGTGGAAACACCATATATTTT.

The V call is TRBV7-2, the J call TRBJ2-1; 10 nucleotides agree with TRBD2. Per the germline V gene, CDR1 is SGHTA and CDR2 is FQGNSA. The CDR3 extends over 12 amino acids. V shed 4 bases and J 13 bases; nucleotides not matched to a gene: 4. The DNA for the CDR3 is TGTGCCAGCAGCTCTAGCGGGAGAATACAGTTCTTC. It codes for CASSSSGRIQFF.

This chain connects TRBV6-5 to TRBJ1-1, with D uncertain. This CDR3 is 11 amino acids long. Per germline, CDR1 MNHEY and CDR2 SVGAGI. V lost 8 bases to trimming and J lost 1 base, with 5 bases between them. CDR3 in DNA: TGTGCCAGCCTGAGGAACACTGAAGCTTTCTTT. Protein product: CASLRNTEAFF.

The rearrangement joins TRBV10-1 to TRBJ1-2, with D perhaps matching TRBD1 (5 bases). The V end was cut by 7 bases, the J end by 2 bases, with 11 bases between. This CDR3 contains 13 residues. CDR1 and CDR2 from the germline V gene are WNHNN and SYGVQD (reference sequence). CDR3 sequence (DNA): TGCGCCAGCAATGACAGACACAACTATGGCTACACCTTC. Encoded protein: CASNDRHNYGYTF.

The V gene is TRBV28, the J gene TRBJ1-1, with D maybe TRBD1 (5 bases). V was pared by 1 base and J by 4 bases, with 16 bases between. The CDR3 runs 16 residues. Germline V lookup: CDR1 MDHEN, CDR2 SYDVKM. For the CDR3, the DNA is TGTGCCAGCAGTTTATTCAATTGGGCGGGGGGCACTGAAGCTTTCTTT. It encodes CASSLFNWAGGTEAFF.

The V call is TRBV7-2, the J call TRBJ2-5; weak D call: TRBD2 (5 bases). CDR1 and CDR2 from the germline V gene are SGHTA and FQGNSA. The CDR3 runs 15 residues. V was trimmed by 2 bases and J by 2 bases, leaving 12 bases between them. This CDR3 is CASSLRTGRQETQYF. The DNA of the CDR3 is TGTGCCAGCAGCTTAAGGACGGGGAGACAAGAGACCCAGTACTTC. The full variable domain, completed using reference TRBV7-2 and TRBJ2-5, is GAGVSQSPSNKVTEKGKDVELRCDPISGHTALYWYRQSLGQGLEFLIYFQGNSAPDKSGLPSDRFSAERTGGSVSTLTIQRTQQEDSAVYLCASSLRTGRQETQYFGPGTRLLVL.

The chain has TRBV5-1 and TRBJ1-5, with D tentatively TRBD1 (5 bases). Per the germline V gene, CDR1 is SGHRS and CDR2 is YFSETQ. Trimming stripped 4 bases from V and 6 bases from J, with 14 bases between. The CDR3 is 14 amino acids. CDR3 nucleotides: TGCGCCAGCAGCATGGAAGGAGGGGTTCAGCCCCAGCATTTT. As protein: CASSMEGGVQPQHF.

The V gene is TRBV5-4, the J gene TRBJ2-1; 12 bases match TRBD2. Trimming took 0 bases from V and 10 from J; bases not matched to a gene: 5. CDR3 size: 15 residues. Germline V gene sequence: CDR1 SGHNT, CDR2 YYREEE (reference sequence). CDR3 sequence reads: CASSLGLAGVGEQFF. The CDR3 DNA is TGTGCCAGCAGCTTGGGACTAGCGGGAGTCGGCGAGCAGTTCTTC.

This rearrangement joins TRBV5-1 to TRBJ2-3; D is perhaps TRBD2 (5 bases). Germline values: CDR1 SGHRS, CDR2 YFSETQ. The V and J ends lost 8 bases and 0 bases respectively, with 19 bases between them. This CDR3 contains 16 residues. CDR3 residues: CARHLRLWSSTDTQYF. The CDR3 bases are TGCGCCAGACATCTTAGACTATGGTCTAGCACAGATACGCAGTATTTT.

The gene calls are TRBV14 and TRBJ2-5; TRBD2 might be the D (5 bases). V was clipped by 1 base and J by 5 bases, with 14 bases between them. This CDR3 is 15 amino acids long. Germline values: CDR1 SGHDN, CDR2 FVKESK. DNA for the CDR3: TGTGCCAGCAGCCAAGGACTGGCGGGTGTCGAGACCCAGTACTTC. It translates to CASSQGLAGVETQYF. The complete variable domain, with remaining parts taken from reference TRBV14 and TRBJ2-5, reads EAGVTQFPSHSVIEKGQTVTLRCDPISGHDNLYWYRRVMGKEIKFLLHFVKESKQDESGMPNNRFLAERTGGTYSTLKVQPAELEDSGVYFCASSQGLAGVETQYFGPGTRLLVL.

The V and J genes are TRBV9 and TRBJ1-1; 8 bases map to TRBD1. CDR1 is SGDLS and CDR2 is YYNGEE in the germline V gene. The CDR3 contains 14 residues. J lost 4 bases, V lost 0 bases, and 2 bases had no gene match. The DNA for the CDR3 is TGTGCCAGCAGCGTAGGACAGGGGAGCACTGAAGCTTTCTTT. This gives the protein CASSVGQGSTEAFF.

This clone is a singleton in its sample. The chain couples TRBV25-1 to TRBJ2-7, with D tentatively TRBD1 (7 bases). This CDR3 spans 17 amino acids. Deletions cut 2 bases from V and 2 bases from J, with 19 bases between. The germline V gene has CDR1 MGHDK and CDR2 SYGVNS. The chain's CDR3 is CASSEPLIRGAAYEQYF. The CDR3 bases are TGTGCCAGCAGTGAACCGTTGATCAGGGGGGCAGCCTACGAGCAGTACTTC.

This clone appeared a single time. The chain recombines TRBV6-6 with TRBJ2-2; 14 positions match TRBD2. From germline, CDR1 is MNHNY and CDR2 SVGAGI (reference sequence). The CDR3 runs 16 residues. The J segment lost 6 bases and the V segment lost 7 bases, leaving 7 bases of the junction unmatched. CDR3 amino acids: CASKTSGRGQAGELFF. The CDR3 DNA reads as TGTGCCAGCAAGACTAGCGGGAGGGGGCAGGCCGGGGAGCTGTTTTTT.

In this sample, this clone turned up a few times. DNA of the CDR3: TGCGCCAGCACAGGAAACAATGAGCAGTTCTTC. Protein sequence: CASTGNNEQFF. The chain uses TRBV5-1 and TRBJ2-1; D not certain. The CDR3 sequence is 11 residues long. V was shortened by 6 bases and J by 5 bases, with 6 bases between the two germline ends. Germline CDR1 reads SGHRS; CDR2 reads YFSETQ.

The chain uses TRBV11-3 and TRBJ2-3; the match to TRBD2 covers 14 bases. The V gene's germline CDR1 is SGHNT and CDR2 YENEEA. The CDR3 sequence is 17 residues long. Trimming at V came to 4 bases and at J to 3 bases, leaving 6 bases not matched to a gene. Here the CDR3 reads CASSSKTSGRDTDTQYF. The DNA for the CDR3 is TGTGCCAGCAGCTCAAAGACTAGCGGGAGGGATACAGATACGCAGTATTTT.

V usage is TRBV29-1 and J usage is TRBJ2-1; tentatively, D is TRBD2 (7 bases). V dropped 8 bases and J dropped 7 bases, with 21 bases sitting between them. The CDR3 has 14 residues. Germline V gives CDR1 SQVTM, CDR2 ANQGSEA. CDR3 sequence reads: CSIPLVGGGNEQFF. The CDR3 nucleotides are TGCAGCATCCCCTTGGTGGGAGGGGGGAATGAGCAGTTCTTC.

The V gene is TRBV4-2, the J gene TRBJ2-7, with TRBD1 matching 8 bases. The V gene end was trimmed by 0 bases and the J gene end by 3 bases; junction bases not matched to a gene: 4. The CDR3 is 15 residues long. The V gene's germline CDR1 is LGHNA and CDR2 YNFKEQ. As DNA, the CDR3 is TGTGCCAGCAGCCAAGATCCACAGGGGGGCTACGAGCAGTACTTC. Protein: CASSQDPQGGYEQYF.

In DNA form, the CDR3 reads TGTGCCAGCAGTTCGCTAGGGGGCAATGAGCAGTTCTTC. Protein: CASSSLGGNEQFF. This sequence joins TRBV27 and TRBJ2-1, with D tentatively TRBD1 (6 bases). Trimming shortened V by 4 bases and J by 6 bases, and 10 bases separated the two germline ends. Germline values: CDR1 MNHEY, CDR2 SMNVEV (reference sequence). CDR3 size: 13 residues.